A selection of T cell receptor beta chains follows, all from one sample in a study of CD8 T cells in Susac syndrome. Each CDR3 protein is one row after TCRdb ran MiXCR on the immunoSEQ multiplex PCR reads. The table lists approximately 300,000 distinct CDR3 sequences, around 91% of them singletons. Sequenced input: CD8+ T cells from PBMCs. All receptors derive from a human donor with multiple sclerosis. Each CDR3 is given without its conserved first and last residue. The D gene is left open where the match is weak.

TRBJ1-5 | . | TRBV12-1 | ASSFDPGGSQPQH
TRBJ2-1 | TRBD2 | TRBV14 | ASSHGLAGGNEQF
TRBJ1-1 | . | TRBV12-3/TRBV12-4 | ASSGWPATEAF
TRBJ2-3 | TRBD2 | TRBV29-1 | SVDRGGNTDTHY
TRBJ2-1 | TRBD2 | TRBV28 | ASGLAWSYNEQF
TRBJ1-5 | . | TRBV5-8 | ASQDRGAAQPQH
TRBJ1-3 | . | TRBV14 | ASSQDGTSGNTIY
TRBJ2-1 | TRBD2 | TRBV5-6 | ASSSSGRLEF
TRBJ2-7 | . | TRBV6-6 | ASSEAGTRGYEQY
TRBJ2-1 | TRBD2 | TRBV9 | ASSASSGGIINEQF
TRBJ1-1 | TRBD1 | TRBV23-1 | ASSQPGTGDPEAF
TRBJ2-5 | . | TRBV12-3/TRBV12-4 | ASSSGTPGETQY
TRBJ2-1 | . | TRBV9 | ASSPEGGGHDNEQF
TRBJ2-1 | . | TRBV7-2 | ASSPRVSYNEQF
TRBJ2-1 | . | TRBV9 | ASSALGEQF
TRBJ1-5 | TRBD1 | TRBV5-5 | ASSWTGGDQPQH
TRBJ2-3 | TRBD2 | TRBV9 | ASSGLADPDTQY
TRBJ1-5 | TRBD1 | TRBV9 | ASSASTGESNQPQH
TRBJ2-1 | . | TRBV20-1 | SARLTTYNEQF
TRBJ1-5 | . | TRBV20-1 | SAPHQYSNQPQH
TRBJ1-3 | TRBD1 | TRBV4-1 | ASTGQGAGNTIY
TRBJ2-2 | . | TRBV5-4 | ASSPARGPLGELF
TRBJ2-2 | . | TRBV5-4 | ASRGGANTGELF
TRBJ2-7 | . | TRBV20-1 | SARVLPEGIVYEQY
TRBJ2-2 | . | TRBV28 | ASSLGLPRLPGELF
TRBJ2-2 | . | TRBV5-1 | ASSPPVGDKNTGELF
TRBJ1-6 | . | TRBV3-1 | ASSHLRQDDSPLH
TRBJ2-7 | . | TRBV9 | ASGEQY
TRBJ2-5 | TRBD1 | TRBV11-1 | ASSFPTRQGEETQY
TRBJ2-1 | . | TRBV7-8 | ASSLYRRSHDNEQF
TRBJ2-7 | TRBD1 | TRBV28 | ASSPETGTGFYEQY
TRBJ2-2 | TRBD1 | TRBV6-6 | ASRAGTGGIGELF
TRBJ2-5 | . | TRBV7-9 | ASSSTMTGQETQY
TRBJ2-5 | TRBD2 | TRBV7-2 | ASSARRGAGEETQY
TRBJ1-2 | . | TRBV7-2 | ASSYISTSYGYT
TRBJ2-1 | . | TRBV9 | ASSVQGMDEQF
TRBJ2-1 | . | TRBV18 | ASSPVDSNNEQF
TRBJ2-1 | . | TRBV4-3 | ASSQVAGLSIIEQF
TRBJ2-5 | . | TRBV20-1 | SAFRFRSPETQY
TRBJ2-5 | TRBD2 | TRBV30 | AWSPFSGGGETQY
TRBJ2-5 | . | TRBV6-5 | ASSYGYLQETQY
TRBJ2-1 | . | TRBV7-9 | ASSLSLIPNEQF
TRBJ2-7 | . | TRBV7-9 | ASSPARPDRIYEQY
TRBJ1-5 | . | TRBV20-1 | SARTDHNQPQH
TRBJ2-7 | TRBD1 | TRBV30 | ACVLGTGDYEQY
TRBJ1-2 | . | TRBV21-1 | ASSKEGQEVGYT
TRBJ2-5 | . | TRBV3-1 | ASSHTRVGETQY
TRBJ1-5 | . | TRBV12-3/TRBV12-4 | ASNPGGNQPQH
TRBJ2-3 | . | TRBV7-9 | ASRMADSTDTQY
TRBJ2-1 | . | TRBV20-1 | SARLGQF
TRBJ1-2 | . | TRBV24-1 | ATSDRGRYGYT
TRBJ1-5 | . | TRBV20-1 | SARPMILGSNQPQH
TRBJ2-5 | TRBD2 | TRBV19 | ASSPSGGAGETQY
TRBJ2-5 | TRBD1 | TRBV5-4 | ASSLSTGIQETQY
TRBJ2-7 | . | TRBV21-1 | ASEDLSGH
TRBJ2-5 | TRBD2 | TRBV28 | ASSPLGLAGEAETQY
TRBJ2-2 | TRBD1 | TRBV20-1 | SARDSSQGTGELF
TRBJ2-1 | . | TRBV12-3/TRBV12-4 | ASSLYKLSSYNEQF
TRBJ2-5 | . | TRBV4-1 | ASSLLPGTLQETQY